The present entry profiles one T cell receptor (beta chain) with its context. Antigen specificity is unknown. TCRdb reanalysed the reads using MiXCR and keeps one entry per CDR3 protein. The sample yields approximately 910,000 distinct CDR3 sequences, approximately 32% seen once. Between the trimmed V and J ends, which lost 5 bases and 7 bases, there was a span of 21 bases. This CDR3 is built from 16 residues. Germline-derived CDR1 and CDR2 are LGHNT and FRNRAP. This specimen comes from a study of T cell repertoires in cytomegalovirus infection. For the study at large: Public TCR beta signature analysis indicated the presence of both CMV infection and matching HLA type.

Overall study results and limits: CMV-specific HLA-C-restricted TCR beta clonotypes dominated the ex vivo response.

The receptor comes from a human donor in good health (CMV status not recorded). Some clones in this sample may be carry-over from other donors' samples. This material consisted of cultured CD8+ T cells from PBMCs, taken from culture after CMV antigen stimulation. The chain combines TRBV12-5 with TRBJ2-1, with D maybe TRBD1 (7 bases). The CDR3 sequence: CASGPPQGGLTNEQFF. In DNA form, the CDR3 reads TGTGCTAGTGGTCCCCCCCAGGGGGGCCTGACAAATGAGCAGTTCTTC.